These T cell receptor beta chains were read from a single sample in a study of cytomegalovirus exposure and HLA in healthy donors. Using immunoSEQ multiplex PCR, the repertoire was profiled, and TCRdb retains in-frame clones only, with some absent. The profile shows roughly 110,000 clones, approximately 80% of them singletons. Sequencing was carried out using PBMCs. The origin of the receptors is a woman aged 18-29 years in good health and CMV-seronegative. Each CDR3 is given with its conserved first and last residue. The D gene is left open where the match is weak. Size values are once, few and many counts, or a class for expanded clones, and some rows have none.

.	TRBJ2-2	TRBD1	TRBV13	TGTGCCAGCAGCTTAACCCGTCCGGACAGGCTCGCCGGGGAGCTGTTTTTT	CASSLTRPDRLAGELFF
.	TRBJ1-2	.	TRBV4-3	TGCGCCAGCAGCCAAGAAAGGGAGGCTCAAACGTATGGCTACACCTTC	CASSQEREAQTYGYTF
.	TRBJ1-5	TRBD1	TRBV19	TGTGCCAGTAGTATGCTTAAGACAGGGGGACAGCCCCAGCATTTT	CASSMLKTGGQPQHF
.	TRBJ1-2	TRBD1	TRBV18	TGTGCCAGCTCACCACAGTTCAGGGGGGACGACTATGGCTACACCTTC	CASSPQFRGDDYGYTF
.	TRBJ2-7	.	TRBV18	TGTGCCAGCTCACCACCGGGGAGCTCCTACGAGCAGTACTTC	CASSPPGSSYEQYF
.	TRBJ2-2	.	TRBV4-1	TGCGCCAGCAGCCAAGATGGGGGCGCGGGCACCGGGGAGCTGTTTTTT	CASSQDGGAGTGELFF
.	TRBJ1-1	TRBD1	TRBV4-3	TGCGCCAGCAGCCAAGGGGGGACAGCGATCATGAACACTGAAGCTTTCTTT	CASSQGGTAIMNTEAFF
.	TRBJ2-5	TRBD1	TRBV30	TGTGCCTGGAGTTGGGACAGCCGGGGAGAGACCCAGTACTTC	CAWSWDSRGETQYF
.	TRBJ2-2	.	TRBV4-3	TGCGCCAGCAGCCAAGACCGACTAGTCGGAGACGGGGAGCTGTTTTTT	CASSQDRLVGDGELFF
.	TRBJ2-5	.	TRBV27	TGTGCCAGCAGTTTGTACGGCCAAGAGACCCAGTACTTC	CASSLYGQETQYF
.	TRBJ2-7	TRBD1	TRBV15	TGTGCCACCAGCTACGACAGGGGGAACTACGAGCAGTACTTC	CATSYDRGNYEQYF
.	TRBJ2-2	.	TRBV27	TGTGCCAGCAGTTGGCTAGCGAACACCGGGGAGCTGTTTTTT	CASSWLANTGELFF
.	TRBJ1-1	.	TRBV11-3	TGTGCCAGCAGCTTAGTTCCAAACACTGAAGCTTTCTTT	CASSLVPNTEAFF
.	TRBJ2-7	TRBD2	TRBV5-1	TGCGCCAGCAGCTGGGGGGGATCTCCCTACGAGCAGTACTTC	CASSWGGSPYEQYF
few	TRBJ1-4	.	TRBV15	TGTGCCACCAGAAGACGGGAGGAAAAACTGTTTTTT	CATRRREEKLFF
.	TRBJ2-1	.	TRBV7-9	TGTGCCAGCAGCTTAGGGACTACGTATGAGCAGTTCTTC	CASSLGTTYEQFF
.	TRBJ2-5	.	TRBV5-1	TGCGCCAGCAGCCGGCAAGAGACCCAGTACTTC	CASSRQETQYF
.	TRBJ1-2	.	TRBV20-1	TGCACTCTCGTCCAGGGTGGCTACACCTTC	CTLVQGGYTF
.	TRBJ2-5	.	TRBV5-1	TGCGCCAGCACCCGGCCGGGAAAAGAGACCCAGTACTTC	CASTRPGKETQYF
.	TRBJ2-1	TRBD2	TRBV14	TGTGCCAGCAGGACTAGCGAGAAGGGGAATGAGCAGTTCTTC	CASRTSEKGNEQFF
once	TRBJ2-5	TRBD2	TRBV12-5	TGTGCTAGTGGTTTGGTAATAGCGGGGGGGTTCGGAGAGACCCAGTACTTC	CASGLVIAGGFGETQYF
.	TRBJ1-3	.	TRBV30	TGTGCCTGGAGTGTAATAGAGGCACCCTCTGGAAACACCATATATTTT	CAWSVIEAPSGNTIYF
.	TRBJ1-2	TRBD1	TRBV2	TGTGCCAGCAGGGGACAGTTACTCGCTAACTATGGCTACACCTTC	CASRGQLLANYGYTF
.	TRBJ2-2	.	TRBV14	TGTGCCAGCAGCCTCCGACCGGGGACCGGGGAGCTGTTTTTT	CASSLRPGTGELFF
.	TRBJ1-4	.	TRBV2	TGTGCCAGCGTATCACAGGGACTAGCGGAAAAACTGTTTTTT	CASVSQGLAEKLFF
.	TRBJ2-5	TRBD2	TRBV7-2	TGTGCCAGCAACGTTGATGGACGGGGGGGCGGGGAGACCCAGTACTTC	CASNVDGRGGGETQYF
.	TRBJ1-4	TRBD1	TRBV28	TGTGCCAGCAGTGCAACAGGACAGGGGGCAACTAATGAAAAACTGTTTTTT	CASSATGQGATNEKLFF
.	TRBJ2-1	TRBD2	TRBV11-3	TGTGCCAGCAGCTTAGCTCGCCTAGCGGGGGGAAATGAGCAGTTCTTC	CASSLARLAGGNEQFF
few	TRBJ2-1	.	TRBV7-9	TGTGCCAGCAGCTTAGTATCGAGCTCCTACAATGAGCAGTTCTTC	CASSLVSSSYNEQFF
.	TRBJ2-1	.	TRBV28	TGTGCCAGCAGCCCCCCTAGGGGGAGCTCCTACAATGAGCAGTTCTTC	CASSPPRGSSYNEQFF
.	TRBJ1-4	.	TRBV19	TGTGCCAGTAGTATAACAGGAGGGCCTAATGAAAAACTGTTTTTT	CASSITGGPNEKLFF
.	TRBJ1-3	.	TRBV19	TGTGCCAGTAGTATTTCTAGCTCTGGAAACACCATATATTTT	CASSISSSGNTIYF
.	TRBJ1-3	.	TRBV2	TGTGCCAGCATTGGCAGGGGCCGGGGAAACACCATATATTTT	CASIGRGRGNTIYF
once	TRBJ1-1	.	TRBV6-5	TGTGCCAGCAGTATGAACAGGGACACTGAAGCTTTCTTT	CASSMNRDTEAFF
.	TRBJ1-2	.	TRBV5-1	TGCGCCAGCAGCTTGGATTGGGCGGGCTACACCTTC	CASSLDWAGYTF
.	TRBJ2-3	TRBD2	TRBV29-1	TGCAGCGTTGAAGGACTAGCGGAAGCTACTATTACCACAGATACGCAGTATTTT	CSVEGLAEATITTDTQYF
.	TRBJ2-3	.	TRBV6-5	TGTGCCAGCAGTCTTGCGGGCTCCCGCACAGATACGCAGTATTTT	CASSLAGSRTDTQYF
.	TRBJ2-4	.	TRBV7-8	TGTGCCAGCAGCTTAGCTGCTGGGGCGAAAAACATTCAGTACTTC	CASSLAAGAKNIQYF
few	TRBJ1-4	TRBD1	TRBV19	TGTGCCAGTAGAGACAGGGGGACGGAAGAAAAACTGTTTTTT	CASRDRGTEEKLFF
few	TRBJ1-1	TRBD1	TRBV5-6	TGTGCCAGCAGCCAGGGGGAGTTGAACACTGAAGCTTTCTTT	CASSQGELNTEAFF
.	TRBJ2-2	TRBD1	TRBV7-8	TGTGCCAGCAGCTTAGAACGACGGAGCAGGGGGCTTTCGAACACCGGGGAGCTGTTTTTT	CASSLERRSRGLSNTGELFF
.	TRBJ2-5	.	TRBV5-1	TGCGCCAGCAGCTTGGAAGGGACACTACAAGAGACCCAGTACTTC	CASSLEGTLQETQYF
.	TRBJ2-3	.	TRBV6-4	TGTGCCAGCAGTGACTCTTTGGTATCACTGGTTGGTGGCACAGATACGCAGTATTTT	CASSDSLVSLVGGTDTQYF
.	TRBJ2-3	.	TRBV5-1	TGCGCCAGCAGCCCCCTTTCCACAGATACGCAGTATTTT	CASSPLSTDTQYF
.	TRBJ1-1	TRBD1	TRBV27	TGTGCCAGCAGTCCGCTGGACAGGGGGGTGAACACTGAAGCTTTCTTT	CASSPLDRGVNTEAFF
.	TRBJ2-2	TRBD1	TRBV15	TGTGCCACCAGCATAGACAGGGGTGGCGGGGAGCTGTTTTTT	CATSIDRGGGELFF
.	TRBJ1-2	.	TRBV30	TGTGCCTGGAGTGTACTCGGAGGCGGACGGAACTATGGCTACACCTTC	CAWSVLGGGRNYGYTF
.	TRBJ1-2	.	TRBV6-5	TGTGCCAGCAGCTACTCACGGGGGGGCTATGGCTACACCTTC	CASSYSRGGYGYTF
.	TRBJ1-1	.	TRBV19	TGTGCCAGTAGTATAGCCAGGCTTGACACTGAAGCTTTCTTT	CASSIARLDTEAFF
.	TRBJ1-1	.	TRBV29-1	TGCAGCGTTGAAGGGGGGCTTCCGAACACTGAAGCTTTCTTT	CSVEGGLPNTEAFF
.	TRBJ1-1	.	TRBV10-3	TGTGCCATCAGCCGACAGGAGAACACTGAAGCTTTCTTT	CAISRQENTEAFF
.	TRBJ2-3	TRBD2	TRBV29-1	TGCAGCGTTGAACTAGCGGGAGGATCAGATACGCAGTATTTT	CSVELAGGSDTQYF
.	TRBJ1-1	.	TRBV15	TGTGCCACCAGCAGAGACCCCTTAGCCGGGAGGAAAAACACTGAAGCTTTCTTT	CATSRDPLAGRKNTEAFF
.	TRBJ2-2	.	TRBV28	TGTGCCAGCAGTCCCTATGACAGAACGAACACCGGGGAGCTGTTTTTT	CASSPYDRTNTGELFF
.	TRBJ2-2	.	TRBV11-3	TGTGCCAGCAGCTTAGACTGGACTGCGAACACCGGGGAGCTGTTTTTT	CASSLDWTANTGELFF